Presented here are 29 T cell receptor beta chains from one specimen sequenced in a study of T-cell memory formation after mild COVID-19. One entry per CDR3 protein, called by TCRdb with MiXCR from the 5' RACE reads. This sample has 150,000 to 200,000 distinct CDR3 sequences, with about 21% found just once. The sample taken for sequencing was PBMCs or a T cell subset sorted from them (not recorded which). Receptors were obtained from an adult woman who had mild COVID-19 (a few samples of this study predate the infection). Cell type and time point are not known.

The V and J genes are TRBV4-1 and TRBJ2-7, with D possibly TRBD1 on 6 matching bases. The CDR3 is made up of 13 amino acids. Germline V gene sequence: CDR1 MGHRA, CDR2 YSYEKL. V was clipped by 3 bases and J by 3 bases, with 9 bases between them. In DNA, the CDR3 is TGCGCCAGCAGCCAGGGGGCGGGCTACGAGCAGTACTTC. Translated, it gives CASSQGAGYEQYF.

V and J are TRBV30 and TRBJ2-6, with D uncertain. The CDR3 contains 14 residues. Germline assignment: CDR1 GTSNPN and CDR2 SVGIG (reference sequence). V was trimmed by 2 bases and J by 2 bases, leaving 7 bases between them. CDR3 amino acids: CAWSPSTGANVLTF. Written as DNA, the CDR3 is TGTGCCTGGAGTCCATCTACTGGGGCCAACGTCCTGACTTTC.

The chain carries TRBV4-1 and TRBJ2-1; D may be TRBD2 (6 bases). This CDR3 has 13 residues. The V gene's germline CDR1 is MGHRA and CDR2 YSYEKL. V lost 2 bases and J 9 bases, leaving 11 bases between the germline ends. CDR3 bases: TGCGCCAGCAGCCAAAGATCCGGGAGTGAGCAGTTCTTC. It encodes CASSQRSGSEQFF.

The sample holds a few counts of this clonotype. The V call is TRBV9, the J call TRBJ2-1; 8 bases fit TRBD2. The CDR3 has 15 amino acids. Germline assignment: CDR1 SGDLS and CDR2 YYNGEE. The V segment lost 0 bases and the J segment 7 bases; nucleotides outside the gene matches: 6. The CDR3 coding sequence is TGTGCCAGCAGCGTAGGGGCGGGAGGTCCGAATGAGCAGTTCTTC. It encodes CASSVGAGGPNEQFF.

This clonotype was detected a few times. This chain joins TRBV4-2 and TRBJ1-1, with D unclear. CDR1 is LGHNA, CDR2 YNFKEQ, per germline. The CDR3 length is 16 residues. V lost 1 base to trimming and J lost 1 base, with 13 bases between them. Written as DNA, the CDR3 is TGTGCCAGCAGCCAAGCGACCACTGGGCCGAACACTGAAGCTTTCTTT. This sequence encodes CASSQATTGPNTEAFF.

The V and J genes are TRBV19 and TRBJ2-7, with D perhaps matching TRBD1 (5 bases). Germline CDR1 LNHDA, CDR2 SQIVND (reference sequence). The CDR3 covers 11 residues. Between the trimmed V and J ends, which lost 5 bases and 4 bases, there was a span of 6 bases. The CDR3 DNA reads TGTGCCAGTAGTTCAGGGTACGAGCAGTACTTC. Translation: CASSSGYEQYF.

The chain is built from TRBV5-1 and TRBJ2-2; TRBD2 matches at 7 bases. This CDR3 comprises 15 residues. The V gene's germline CDR1 is SGHRS and CDR2 YFSETQ. V shed 4 bases and J 5 bases; nucleotides not matched to a gene: 8. The CDR3 nucleotides are TGCGCCAGCAGCCTGGCCGGGGGGAGAACCGGGGAGCTGTTTTTT. This gives the protein CASSLAGGRTGELFF.

The rearrangement joins TRBV24-1 to TRBJ2-1; 8 bases match TRBD1. Germline assignment: CDR1 KGHDR and CDR2 SFDVKD. The trim removed 4 bases at V and 8 bases at J, leaving 9 bases unmatched. The CDR3 has 15 amino acids. This CDR3 reads CATSEPLQGADEQFF. DNA for the CDR3: TGTGCCACCAGTGAGCCTCTTCAGGGGGCTGATGAGCAGTTCTTC.

The chain has TRBV9 and TRBJ2-7; D perhaps matches TRBD1 (6 bases). CDR1 is SGDLS, CDR2 YYNGEE, per germline. The CDR3 covers 13 residues. V shed 3 bases and J shed 5 bases, with 12 bases lying between them. Here the CDR3 DNA reads TGTGCCAGCAGCGCAAACAGGGTAGACGAGCAGTACTTC. It encodes CASSANRVDEQYF.

This clonotype was detected only a few times. The chain couples TRBV5-1 to TRBJ2-3, with 7 bases fitting TRBD1. There are 15 residues in the CDR3. Germline CDR1 is SGHRS and CDR2 is YFSETQ. The ends lost 4 bases at V and 1 base at J; junction bases unmatched: 6. The CDR3 DNA sequence: TGCGCCAGCAGCAAAGGGACAGACGGCACAGATACGCAGTATTTT. Its protein is CASSKGTDGTDTQYF.

This clonotype was observed a few times. The chain has TRBV5-1 and TRBJ2-1; 10 nucleotides align to TRBD2. This CDR3 has 16 amino acids. V dropped 0 bases and J dropped 4; count of bases not matched to a gene: 4. Germline V gene lookup returns CDR1 SGHRS and CDR2 YFSETQ. CDR3 sequence: CASSLEGTSVYNEQFF. CDR3 coding DNA: TGCGCCAGCAGCTTGGAGGGGACTAGCGTATACAATGAGCAGTTCTTC.

The V and J genes are TRBV7-9 and TRBJ2-6; 8 nucleotides line up with TRBD1. This CDR3 contains 16 residues. The junction had 8 bases not matched to a gene; V was cut back by 5 bases and J by 5 bases. Germline V lookup: CDR1 SEHNR, CDR2 FQNEAQ (reference sequence). The CDR3 DNA follows: TGTGCCAGCAGCCAACGACAGGGGCCTTGGGCCAACGTCCTGACTTTC. This encodes CASSQRQGPWANVLTF.

The chain joins TRBV15 to TRBJ1-1; a possible D gene is TRBD1 (6 bases). Looked up from germline, CDR1 is LNHNV and CDR2 is YYDKDF (reference sequence). The ends were cut back, 0 bases at V and 1 base at J, with 18 bases in the middle. CDR3 length: 18 amino acids. CDR3 amino acids: CATSRDLSRGEPNTEAFF. DNA for the CDR3: TGTGCCACCAGCAGAGATCTAAGCAGGGGCGAACCGAACACTGAAGCTTTCTTT.

This clonotype was detected a few times. The chain employs TRBV25-1 and TRBJ2-1; 8 bases align to TRBD1. The CDR3 sequence is 16 residues long. In germline, CDR1 is MGHDK, CDR2 SYGVNS. Trimming cost V 5 bases and J 2 bases; bases outside gene matches: 8. CDR3 loop: CASSPGGTNPYNEQFF. The CDR3, as DNA: TGTGCCAGCAGTCCAGGGGGCACCAATCCCTACAATGAGCAGTTCTTC.

The gene calls are TRBV4-3 and TRBJ2-2, with TRBD2 matching over 8 bases. This CDR3 contains 15 residues. CDR1 is LGHNA, CDR2 YSLEER, per germline. With 4 bases clipped from V and 4 bases from J, the junction kept 5 bases outside the gene matches. The CDR3 DNA follows: TGCGCCAGCAGCCCCCGGGAGGGCGCCACCGGGGAGCTGTTTTTT. Its protein product is CASSPREGATGELFF.

This clonotype was counted a few times. This chain connects TRBV29-1 to TRBJ2-1; TRBD1 might be the D (5 bases). V lost 6 bases, J lost 8 bases, and 20 bases lay in between. This CDR3 region has 14 residues. In germline, CDR1 is SQVTM, CDR2 ANQGSEA. CDR3 in amino acids: CSVPGSSGRDEQFF. The CDR3, as DNA: TGCAGCGTCCCTGGTAGCTCAGGGCGCGATGAGCAGTTCTTC.

The V call is TRBV20-1, the J call TRBJ2-7; D tentatively reads TRBD1 or TRBD2 (5 bases each). The CDR3 totals 12 residues. Germline V gene lookup returns CDR1 DFQATT and CDR2 SNEGSKA (reference sequence). Trimming cost V 6 bases and J 3 bases, with 12 bases left between them. The CDR3 DNA follows: TGCAGTGCCATCCGGGGCTTCTACGAGCAGTACTTC. Translation gives CSAIRGFYEQYF.

This clonotype has just a few counts. V is TRBV7-3 and J is TRBJ2-6, with D hard to call. V dropped 2 bases and J dropped 0 bases, with 5 bases sitting between them. The germline gives CDR1 SGHTA, CDR2 FQGTGA. The CDR3 has 15 residues. CDR3 sequence: CASSLGYSGANVLTF. Written as DNA, the CDR3 is TGTGCCAGCAGCTTAGGATACTCTGGGGCCAACGTCCTGACTTTC.

J is TRBJ1-5 and V is TRBV23-1, with D uncertain. TRBV23-1 is an ORF, with its function uncertain. The length of the CDR3 is 16 residues. Trimming took off 2 bases at V and 4 bases at J, with 15 bases between the two ends. The DNA for the CDR3 is TGCGCCAGCAGTCAACGGGGAGATAGAGGGAATCAGCCCCAGCATTTT. Its protein is CASSQRGDRGNQPQHF.

In this sample, this clonotype turned up a few times. The chain couples TRBV19 to TRBJ2-3; D call uncertain. Germline V lookup: CDR1 LNHDA, CDR2 SQIVND (reference sequence). V lost 0 bases, J lost 5 bases, and 9 bases lay in between. The length of the CDR3 is 14 residues. The CDR3 sequence is CASSIDLRLDTQYF. CDR3 bases: TGTGCCAGTAGTATAGATCTGCGACTAGATACGCAGTATTTT.

J is TRBJ2-3 and V is TRBV5-6; perhaps TRBD1 as D (5 bases). Trimming left V 2 bases short and J 5 bases short, with 24 bases between. Germline-derived CDR1 and CDR2 are SGHDT and YYEEEE. The CDR3 length is 18 residues. Here the CDR3 reads CASSFWFQQAVHQDTQYF. The CDR3 nucleotides read TGTGCCAGCAGCTTTTGGTTCCAACAGGCAGTACACCAAGATACGCAGTATTTT.

The chain couples TRBV30 to TRBJ1-1; unclear D gene. Trimming removed 0 bases from V and 3 bases from J, with 11 bases in between. The length of the CDR3 is 14 residues. CDR1 and CDR2 from the germline V gene are GTSNPN and SVGIG (reference sequence). The CDR3 DNA reads as TGTGCCTGGAGTGTACTTCGGGCTCACACTGAAGCTTTCTTT. This gives the protein CAWSVLRAHTEAFF. Using reference TRBV30 and TRBJ1-1 for the parts outside the CDR3, the full variable domain is SQTIHQWPATLVQPVGSPLSLECTVEGTSNPNLYWYRQAAGRGLQLLFYSVGIGQISSEVPQNLSASRPQDRQFILSSKKLLLSDSGFYLCAWSVLRAHTEAFFGQGTRLTVV.

The genes are TRBV19 and TRBJ1-5; D gene ambiguous. V was clipped by 4 bases and J by 6 bases, with 10 bases between them. This CDR3 contains 13 residues. The germline V gene has CDR1 LNHDA and CDR2 SQIVND (reference sequence). The CDR3 sequence: CASSNGIAQPQHF. CDR3 bases: TGTGCCAGTAGTAACGGGATTGCTCAGCCCCAGCATTTT.

A few counts support this clonotype. The chain combines TRBV4-3 with TRBJ2-7, with D unresolved. The ends were cut back, 0 bases at V and 2 bases at J, with 14 bases in the middle. CDR1 is LGHNA and CDR2 is YSLEER in the germline V gene. The CDR3 is 16 amino acids. CDR3 nucleotide sequence: TGCGCCAGCAGCCAAGAATTGGGTTCCACCGCCTACGAGCAGTACTTC. Its protein is CASSQELGSTAYEQYF.

This clonotype has more than one count but fewer than ten. CDR3 amino acids: CSAIDRDRGYGYTF. DNA of the CDR3: TGCAGTGCTATAGACCGGGACAGGGGCTATGGCTACACCTTC. The V and J genes are TRBV20-1 and TRBJ1-2, with TRBD1 matching 10 bases. This CDR3 has 14 amino acids. CDR1 is DFQATT and CDR2 is SNEGSKA in the germline V gene (reference sequence). Trimming took 4 bases from V and 4 from J; bases not matched to a gene: 6.

The chain links TRBV7-3 to TRBJ2-5; 12 bases are a match to TRBD2. Germline CDR1 reads SGHTA; CDR2 reads FQGTGA. Trimming removed 3 bases from V and 1 base from J; junction bases left unmatched: 6. CDR3 length equals 17 residues. DNA for the CDR3: TGTGCCAGCAGCTTCGGACTAGCGGGACCCCTCCAAGAGACCCAGTACTTC. Translation gives CASSFGLAGPLQETQYF. Full variable domain (remainder filled in from reference TRBV7-3 and TRBJ2-5): GAGVSQTPSNKVTEKGKYVELRCDPISGHTALYWYRQSLGQGPEFLIYFQGTGAADDSGLPNDRFFAVRPEGSVSTLKIQRTERGDSAVYLCASSFGLAGPLQETQYFGPGTRLLVL.

The chain uses TRBV5-1 and TRBJ1-5; D not resolved. Germline CDR1 SGHRS, CDR2 YFSETQ. Trimming pared 4 bases from V and 6 bases from J, leaving 11 bases between. The CDR3 is made up of 13 amino acids. DNA for the CDR3: TGCGCCAGCAGCATAGGATACGGTCAGCCCCAGCATTTT. Translated, it gives CASSIGYGQPQHF.

V gene TRBV6-6 combines with J gene TRBJ1-5, with a weak D call TRBD1 (5 bases). Germline CDR1 is MNHNY and CDR2 is SVGAGI (reference sequence). The CDR3 is made up of 15 amino acids. Between the trimmed V and J ends, which lost 1 base and 2 bases, there was a span of 9 bases. CDR3 coding DNA: TGTGCCAGCAGTTACTATGGGGGTGGCAATCAGCCCCAGCATTTT. It yields the protein CASSYYGGGNQPQHF.

The genes are TRBV7-9 and TRBJ2-6; tentatively, D is TRBD1 or TRBD2 (6 bases each). The length of the CDR3 is 19 residues. Looked up from germline, CDR1 is SEHNR and CDR2 is FQNEAQ (reference sequence). With 1 base removed from V and 1 base from J, the gap between germline ends came to 17 bases. CDR3 loop: CASSLGGQGRDSGANVLTF. CDR3 in DNA: TGTGCCAGCAGCTTAGGAGGTCAGGGGCGGGATTCTGGGGCCAACGTCCTGACTTTC.